A selection of T cell receptor beta chains follows, all from one sample in a study of blood T cell repertoires in COVID-19. Clones were sequenced by immunoSEQ multiplex PCR, and TCRdb holds only the in-frame ones, with some missing. Here the sample spans a few hundred thousand clones, 85% being singletons. Sequencing used peripheral blood. The receptor source for this set is a woman in her late teens or twenties with acute or convalescent COVID-19. The CDR3 runs from the conserved cysteine through the conserved F or W. D genes are given only for firm matches. Only some rows state a clone size, as once, few, many or a class for expanded clones.

TRBV28	TRBJ1-4	NA	TRBD1	CASSAATGGVEKLFF	TGTGCCAGCAGTGCCGCGACAGGGGGCGTTGAAAAACTGTTTTTT
TRBV2	TRBJ2-5	once	TRBD2	CASSPIGGGNQETQYF	TGTGCCAGCAGCCCAATTGGGGGGGGGAACCAAGAGACCCAGTACTTC
TRBV10-2	TRBJ2-7	NA	TRBD1	CASSVTNSGTGSSTYEQYF	TGCGCCAGCAGTGTGACCAATTCCGGGACAGGGAGTAGTACCTACGAGCAGTACTTC
TRBV19	TRBJ2-4	NA	TRBD1	CASSTTTGGAAKNIQYF	TGTGCCAGTAGTACCACGACAGGGGGCGCTGCCAAAAACATTCAGTACTTC
TRBV20-1	TRBJ1-3	NA	NA	CSAQGVNTIYF	TGCAGTGCACAAGGGGTAAACACCATATATTTT
TRBV18	TRBJ1-1	NA	NA	CASSPARGGTEAFF	TGTGCCAGCTCACCCGCCAGGGGTGGGACTGAAGCTTTCTTT
TRBV27	TRBJ2-3	NA	NA	CASSAANTDTQYF	TGTGCCAGCAGTGCCGCGAACACAGATACGCAGTATTTT
TRBV27	TRBJ1-6	NA	TRBD1	CASSLWTGGTYSPLHF	TGTGCCAGCAGTCTGTGGACAGGGGGCACTTATTCACCCCTCCACTTT
TRBV6-5	TRBJ1-1	NA	NA	CASREGNTEAFF	TGTGCCAGCAGGGAGGGGAACACTGAAGCTTTCTTT
TRBV4-1	TRBJ1-2	NA	NA	CASSQESYRGYTF	TGCGCCAGCAGCCAAGAGTCCTACCGAGGCTACACCTTC
TRBV10-3	TRBJ2-5	NA	TRBD2	CAISVAGGIGETQYF	TGTGCCATCAGTGTTGCGGGAGGGATTGGAGAGACCCAGTACTTC
TRBV14	TRBJ1-2	NA	TRBD1	CASSQSYLRGENGYTF	TGTGCCAGCAGCCAATCTTATCTCAGGGGGGAGAATGGCTACACCTTC
TRBV2	TRBJ2-7	NA	NA	CASSEQFHEQYF	TGTGCCAGCAGTGAACAGTTCCACGAGCAGTACTTC
TRBV27	TRBJ2-3	NA	TRBD2	CASTGLASTDTQYF	TGTGCCAGCACGGGACTAGCAAGCACAGATACGCAGTATTTT
TRBV28	TRBJ1-1	NA	TRBD1	CASSLEKGARTEAFF	TGTGCCAGCAGTTTAGAGAAGGGGGCGAGGACTGAAGCTTTCTTT
TRBV5-1	TRBJ2-5	NA	NA	CASSGGWGDQETQYF	TGCGCCAGCAGCGGCGGATGGGGGGACCAAGAGACCCAGTACTTC
TRBV6-5	TRBJ1-6	NA	NA	CASSQQGGNSPLHF	TGTGCCAGCAGTCAACAGGGTGGCAATTCACCCCTCCACTTT